The 4 T cell receptor beta chains reported below all come from one sample, sequenced in a study of blood T cell repertoires in COVID-19. Clones were read by immunoSEQ multiplex PCR, and TCRdb kept only the in-frame ones, dropping some. The sample holds about 68,000 clones, approximately 86% seen once. The sequenced material came from peripheral blood. The receptors originated from a woman between 55 and 75 years old with acute or convalescent COVID-19.

This clone was recorded once. V and J are TRBV14 and TRBJ2-2; D may be TRBD2 (5 bases). The CDR3 spans 17 residues. Deletions cut 1 base from V and 4 bases from J, with 16 bases between. Germline V CDR1 and CDR2: SGHDN, FVKESK. CDR3 DNA: TGTGCCAGCAGCCAAGTGGAGGCAGGATTCCTCACCGGGGAGCTGTTTTTT. Translation: CASSQVEAGFLTGELFF.

The chain employs TRBV6-4 and TRBJ1-1; a possible D gene is TRBD1 (6 bases). The germline CDR1 and CDR2 sequences are MRHNA and SNTAGT. Trimming left V 7 bases short and J 7 bases short, with 22 bases between. This CDR3 has 15 residues. The DNA for the CDR3 is TGTGCCAGCACCCTCATCCCCGGGGGGCATAATGAAGCTTTCTTT. Translated: CASTLIPGGHNEAFF.

The genes are TRBV2 and TRBJ2-3; TRBD2 matches at 8 bases. Germline V gives CDR1 SNHLY, CDR2 FYNNEI. This CDR3 region has 15 residues. V was clipped by 2 bases and J by 4 bases; unmatched bases: 5. CDR3 protein: CASSERAGVPDTQYF. In nucleotides, the CDR3 is TGTGCCAGCAGTGAAAGAGCGGGAGTACCAGATACGCAGTATTTT.

The V gene is TRBV5-1, the J gene TRBJ1-3; a possible D gene is TRBD1 (6 bases). Germline V gene lookup returns CDR1 SGHRS and CDR2 YFSETQ. This CDR3 is 17 amino acids long. Between the trimmed V and J ends, which lost 1 base and 0 bases, there was a span of 14 bases. CDR3 sequence: CASSLRPSGDSGNTIYF. DNA of the CDR3: TGCGCCAGCAGCTTGAGACCCTCAGGGGACTCTGGAAACACCATATATTTT.